Following are 20 T cell receptor beta chains from one sample sequenced in a study of regulatory T cells in long-lasting Graves disease. Noted time point: persistent/refractory GD, antithyroid drugs over 5 years with positive TRAb. Preparation of the TCR library used RNA extracted from PBMCs. Both iRepertoire HTBI primers and Arm-PCR of CDR3 regions were used to build the TCR beta libraries. TCRdb analysed the multiplex PCR reads with MiXCR anew, one entry per CDR3 protein. Found here are over 350,000 distinct CDR3 sequences, under 25% of them singletons; the top ten hold less than 25%. Sequences were derived from peripheral blood mononuclear cells (PBMCs), sampled when the disease was refractory, from a patient treated with antithyroid drugs. The source of these receptors is a female donor with Graves disease.

This chain links TRBV27 with TRBJ2-7; 7 nucleotides match TRBD1. Looked up from germline, CDR1 is MNHEY and CDR2 is SMNVEV (reference sequence). This CDR3 comprises 15 residues. V shed 5 bases, J shed 0 bases, and the junction held 7 bases outside the gene matches. CDR3 residues: CASSHSGTASYEQYF. The CDR3 DNA reads TGTGCCAGCAGTCACTCCGGGACAGCCTCCTACGAGCAGTACTTC.

This clonotype was seen at least ten times. The V call is TRBV2, the J call TRBJ1-4, with D uncertain. Trimming removed 0 bases from V and 8 bases from J, with 4 bases in between. The CDR3 is made up of 12 amino acids. CDR1 and CDR2 from the germline V gene are SNHLY and FYNNEI. DNA for the CDR3: TGTGCCAGCAGTGAAGCGGTAGAAAAACTGTTTTTT. This sequence encodes CASSEAVEKLFF.

V and J are TRBV19 and TRBJ1-5, with D possibly matching TRBD1 (5 bases). The V end lost 3 bases, the J end lost 4 bases, and 13 bases lay between the germline ends. This CDR3 spans 15 amino acids. Germline loops: CDR1 LNHDA, CDR2 SQIVND (reference sequence). The CDR3 loop is CASSISGPQNQPQHF. The CDR3 DNA sequence: TGTGCCAGTAGTATCTCAGGGCCCCAAAATCAGCCCCAGCATTTT.

This clonotype was counted at least ten times. The chain combines TRBV6-5 with TRBJ1-1; D gene unclear. Germline CDR1 reads MNHEY; CDR2 reads SVGAGI. The CDR3 has 15 residues. V was shortened by 0 bases and J by 0 bases, with 8 bases between the two germline ends. The CDR3 protein is CASSYSGGLNTEAFF. In nucleotides, the CDR3 is TGTGCCAGCAGTTACTCGGGCGGCTTGAACACTGAAGCTTTCTTT.

This clonotype was counted at least ten times. The chain recombines TRBV28 with TRBJ2-2; TRBD2 might be the D (6 bases). Trimming took 5 bases from V and 1 from J, leaving 11 bases between them. The germline V gene encodes CDR1 MDHEN and CDR2 SYDVKM. The CDR3 extends over 15 amino acids. In nucleotides, the CDR3 is TGTGCCAGCAGTACGGTGGGGGGGAACACCGGGGAGCTGTTTTTT. This sequence encodes CASSTVGGNTGELFF. The variable domain in full, with the rest retrieved from reference TRBV28 and TRBJ2-2, is DVKVTQSSRYLVKRTGEKVFLECVQDMDHENMFWYRQDPGLGLRLIYFSYDVKMKEKGDIPEGYSVSREKKERFSLILESASTNQTSMYLCASSTVGGNTGELFFGEGSRLTVL.

This chain connects TRBV18 to TRBJ2-7; D tentatively fits TRBD1 or TRBD2 (5 bases each). CDR1 and CDR2 (germline): KGHSH, LQKENI. CDR3 length equals 13 residues. Trimming removed 3 bases from V and 0 bases from J, with 6 bases in between. The CDR3 nucleotides read TGTGCCAGCTCACCGGGGGACTCCTACGAGCAGTACTTC. Its protein product is CASSPGDSYEQYF. The variable domain in full, completed from reference TRBV18 and TRBJ2-7, reads NAGVMQNPRHLVRRRGQEARLRCSPMKGHSHVYWYRQLPEEGLKFMVYLQKENIIDESGMPKERFSAEFPKEGPSILRIQQVVRGDSAAYFCASSPGDSYEQYFGPGTRLTVT.

CDR3 DNA: TGTGCCATCGGGAGGGAGAGGAATGAGCAGTTCTTC. It is translated as CAIGRERNEQFF. The rearrangement links TRBV10-3 to TRBJ2-1, with 7 positions matching TRBD2. J gave up 7 bases and V 8 bases, and 5 bases lay outside the gene matches. Germline loops: CDR1 ENHRY, CDR2 SYGVKD. CDR3 length: 12 amino acids.

CDR3 loop: CAGTARGLYGYTF. CDR3 coding DNA: TGTGCTGGGACAGCCCGCGGGCTCTATGGCTACACCTTC. The V call is TRBV30, the J call TRBJ1-2; 7 positions agree with TRBD1. Germline values: CDR1 GTSNPN, CDR2 SVGIG (reference sequence). The CDR3 contains 13 residues. The full variable domain, in which reference TRBV30 and TRBJ1-2 provide the parts outside the CDR3, is SQTIHQWPATLVQPVGSPLSLECTVEGTSNPNLYWYRQAAGRGLQLLFYSVGIGQISSEVPQNLSASRPQDRQFILSSKKLLLSDSGFYLCAGTARGLYGYTFGSGTRLTVV.

This clonotype was seen repeatedly, ten times or more. The chain carries TRBV7-2 and TRBJ2-7; 9 positions agree with TRBD2. The CDR3 extends over 15 amino acids. V was pared by 1 base and J by 3 bases, with 4 bases of the junction left unmatched. CDR1 is SGHTA and CDR2 is FQGNSA in the germline V gene. The CDR3 bases are TGTGCCAGCAGCTTAGGTTTTAGCGGGAGCTACGAGCAGTACTTC. This translates into CASSLGFSGSYEQYF.

This clonotype was observed a handful of times. The rearrangement uses TRBV30 and TRBJ2-7; maybe TRBD1 (5 bases). The germline V and J ends were trimmed by 2 bases and 0 bases, with 17 bases remaining between them. Germline values: CDR1 GTSNPN, CDR2 SVGIG (reference sequence). The CDR3 is 16 amino acids. The CDR3 is CAWSHWGRSSSYEQYF. The CDR3 bases are TGTGCCTGGAGTCACTGGGGCAGGTCTAGCTCCTACGAGCAGTACTTC.

This chain links TRBV6-2 or TRBV6-3 with TRBJ2-4; D is unresolved. V was shortened by 2 bases and J by 8 bases, with 13 bases between the two germline ends. The CDR3 loop spans 14 amino acids. The V gene's germline CDR1 is MNHEY and CDR2 SVGEGT. CDR3: CASSYPRLRDIQYF. The CDR3 DNA reads as TGTGCCAGCAGTTACCCCCGCCTAAGGGACATTCAGTACTTC.

This clonotype was counted only a few times. V usage is TRBV29-1 and J usage is TRBJ2-4; D might be TRBD1 (5 bases). Germline V gives CDR1 SQVTM, CDR2 ANQGSEA. V lost 1 base, J lost 7 bases, and 8 bases lay in between. This CDR3 has 12 residues. The CDR3 region has the DNA TGCAGCGTTGAAGTATCAGGGAACATTCAGTACTTC. Protein: CSVEVSGNIQYF.

The V gene is TRBV4-2, the J gene TRBJ1-3, with D uncertain. The CDR3 loop spans 15 amino acids. V lost 0 bases and J lost 0, with 6 bases in between. Germline values: CDR1 LGHNA, CDR2 YNFKEQ. The DNA of the CDR3 is TGTGCCAGCAGCCAAGAGGTCAGCTCTGGAAACACCATATATTTT. Residues: CASSQEVSSGNTIYF.

This clonotype was seen at least ten times. The chain is built from TRBV6-5 and TRBJ2-2; the D is unclear. This CDR3 spans 13 amino acids. Germline loops: CDR1 MNHEY, CDR2 SVGAGI. V lost 2 bases and J 7 bases, leaving 8 bases between the germline ends. The CDR3 here is CASSYVVGGELFF. The CDR3 nucleotides are TGTGCCAGCAGTTACGTTGTTGGCGGGGAGCTGTTTTTT.

In its sample, this clonotype was seen many times. V usage is TRBV12-3 or TRBV12-4 and J usage is TRBJ1-2; D not resolved. The CDR3 runs to 12 residues. V was pared by 6 bases and J by 4 bases, with 9 bases between. The CDR3 region is CASSNTPYGYTF. CDR3 sequence (DNA): TGTGCCAGCAGCAATACTCCCTATGGCTACACCTTC.

A remark on this clonotype: A much more abundant neighbour one base away suggests this may be a read error. This chain connects TRBV28 to TRBJ1-5, with D hard to call. Germline V CDR1 and CDR2: MDHEN, SYDVKM. Trimming removed 7 bases at V and 8 bases at J, with 18 bases between. This CDR3 comprises 14 residues. CDR3 loop: CASNYRIAIKPQHF. The CDR3 DNA reads TGTGCCAGCAATTACAGAATAGCAATCAAGCCCCAGCATTTT.

The CDR3 here is CASSSTPAGNTEAFF. The DNA of the CDR3 is TGTGCCAGCAGCTCAACCCCGGCGGGGAACACTGAAGCTTTCTTT. The chain carries TRBV5-6 and TRBJ1-1; D call uncertain. The CDR3 consists of 15 residues. V was clipped by 3 bases and J by 1 base, with 13 bases between them. From germline, CDR1 is SGHDT and CDR2 YYEEEE.

This clonotype was counted between two and nine times. V usage is TRBV27 and J usage is TRBJ1-2; TRBD1 matches at 11 bases. There are 15 residues in the CDR3. Germline CDR1 reads MNHEY; CDR2 reads SMNVEV (reference sequence). J was trimmed by 2 bases and V by 5 bases; bases with no gene match: 4. The CDR3 nucleotides read TGTGCCAGCAGTGCCTGGACAGGGGGCAACTATGGCTACACCTTC. Translating it yields CASSAWTGGNYGYTF.

Ten or more counts support this clonotype. The CDR3 here is CASAGGTGELFF. CDR3 bases: TGTGCCAGCGCAGGGGGCACCGGGGAGCTGTTTTTT. V and J are TRBV11-3 and TRBJ2-2; 7 bases match TRBD1. J lost 4 bases, V lost 8 bases, and 1 base had no gene match. The germline gives CDR1 SGHNT, CDR2 YENEEA. There are 12 residues in the CDR3.

This clonotype was observed a handful of times. The genes are TRBV2 and TRBJ2-7; D possibly corresponds to TRBD1 (5 bases). The ends were cut back, 5 bases at V and 2 bases at J, with 13 bases in the middle. Germline loops: CDR1 SNHLY, CDR2 FYNNEI. This CDR3 contains 14 residues. CDR3 sequence: CASSQQVNTYEQYF. CDR3 nucleotides: TGTGCCAGCAGTCAACAGGTGAACACCTACGAGCAGTACTTC.